This entry concerns a single T cell receptor (beta chain). This clonotype has at least ten counts. Its antigen is unknown. No per-base quality is available; no much larger clone lies one base away. CDR1 SEHNR and CDR2 FQNEAQ were looked up in the germline V gene (reference sequence). The junction carries 7 bases between V and J, which are trimmed by 4 bases and 2 bases respectively. From cysteine to phenylalanine, the CDR3 is 13 amino acids long. Of all the DNA, just the CDR3 is kept, 39 bases in frame from base 1. The data derive from a study of breast tumors, draining lymph nodes, adjacent tissues listed by TCRdb under 2016. About the investigation overall: Breast cancer patients provided tumor, adjacent nontumor tissue and axillary lymph nodes, and the study compared the TCR beta repertoires across these three sources. The study was designed to assess the relationships and possible T-cell exchange between tumor, surrounding tissue and draining lymph node repertoires in human breast cancer. Broad study findings and their caveats: Tumor and nontumor tissue repertoires were significantly more similar in luminal-like than in basal-like breast cancer. Rather than being directly demonstrated, the conclusion that tumor T cells originate in lymph nodes was presented as consistent with a hypothesis. T-cell repertoire diversity in tumors was found to be lower than in lymph nodes but higher than in nontumor tissue, and preferential V and J gene usage was observed. The data were considered consistent with most tumor T cells being derived from the lymph node and subsequently expanding within tumor tissue.

TCRdb records Illumina HiSeq 2000 as the sequencer. Multiplex PCR amplification was used to generate the TCR beta chain libraries. The amplified TCR beta chain products were analyzed by high-throughput sequencing. TCRdb trimmed public reads at Q25 via fastp, called clones via MiXCR and kept in-frame beta chains. Each entry merges the rows of one CDR3 protein and shows their most common DNA and genes. The sample contains a few hundred thousand distinct CDR3 sequences, about 34% of them found a single time. Clones ranked in the top ten supply approximately 3.5% of the sample. Lymph node samples were obtained from the axillary draining lymph nodes of breast cancer patients.

The chain is assembled from TRBV7-9 and TRBJ2-3; the D gene lacks a confident call. This TCR came from a female donor with breast cancer. Some clones in this sample may be carry-over from other donors' samples. The specimen was axillary lymph node tissue. The CDR3 loop reads CASSSSLTDTQYF. The sequence in DNA is TGTGCCAGCAGCTCCAGCCTCACAGATACGCAGTATTTT.